This passage covers 9 T cell receptor beta chains from one sample sequenced in a study of CD8 T cells in ankylosing spondylitis (TCRdb year 2017). Library preparation was by 5' RACE. TCRdb records Illumina HiSeq 2500 as the sequencer. Clones were called with MiXCR by TCRdb after fastp trimmed the public reads at Q25, and only in-frame beta chains were retained. Every CDR3 protein is listed once, alongside the most common genes and DNA of its rows. This sample has around 250,000 distinct CDR3 sequences in its table, and approximately 11% of those were observed once. The ten largest clones represent 6% to 7.5% of the sample. The sample was blood, either unsorted or a sorted T cell fraction (not recorded which). Receptors were obtained from a male donor with ankylosing spondylitis or in good health (not recorded which).

The V gene is TRBV2, the J gene TRBJ2-7; 8 nucleotides align to TRBD1. There are 12 residues in the CDR3. V was pared by 6 bases and J by 5 bases, with 3 bases of the junction left unmatched. Germline values: CDR1 SNHLY, CDR2 FYNNEI. The CDR3 DNA is TGTGCCAGCAGAGAGGACAGGGACGAGCAGTACTTC. Its translation: CASREDRDEQYF.

This clonotype was seen only a few times. This CDR3 is CASSQEYRTGFTGGPHNEQFF. For the CDR3, the DNA is TGTGCCAGCAGCCAAGAATATCGGACAGGGTTTACGGGAGGACCCCACAATGAGCAGTTCTTC. The V and J genes are TRBV3-1 and TRBJ2-1; weak D call: TRBD1 (8 bases). From germline, CDR1 is LGHDT and CDR2 YNNKEL (reference sequence). CDR3 length: 21 residues. Between the trimmed V and J ends, which lost 0 bases and 5 bases, there was a span of 29 bases.

J is TRBJ1-1 and V is TRBV20-1, with 8 bases lining up with TRBD1. V was clipped by 0 bases and J by 0 bases; unmatched bases: 3. There are 15 residues in the CDR3. Germline V CDR1 and CDR2: DFQATT, SNEGSKA (reference sequence). The CDR3 DNA reads TGCAGTGCTAGAGATGGGGACAGGATGAACACTGAAGCTTTCTTT. Translating it yields CSARDGDRMNTEAFF.

This clonotype was counted many times. The V call is TRBV7-9, the J call TRBJ2-7, with D unresolved. Trimming left V 1 base short and J 7 bases short, with 5 bases between. Germline V gene lookup returns CDR1 SEHNR and CDR2 FQNEAQ (reference sequence). The CDR3 contains 11 residues. The CDR3 loop is CASSLETEQYF. CDR3 sequence (DNA): TGTGCCAGCAGCTTAGAGACTGAGCAGTACTTC.

The rearrangement links TRBV3-1 to TRBJ2-5, with D maybe TRBD2 (5 bases). This CDR3 has 15 residues. CDR1 LGHDT and CDR2 YNNKEL come from the germline V gene (reference sequence). V lost 1 base and J lost 5, with 14 bases in between. The CDR3 sequence: CASSQGSHGSETQYF. CDR3 in DNA: TGTGCCAGCAGCCAAGGGTCCCATGGGAGTGAGACCCAGTACTTC.

Ten or more counts support this clonotype. The rearrangement links TRBV12-3 or TRBV12-4 to TRBJ2-1; D perhaps matches TRBD1 (5 bases). Trimming stripped 2 bases from V and 9 bases from J, with 8 bases between. The CDR3 has 12 amino acids. CDR3 nucleotides: TGTGCCAGCAGTTTACTGGGGCGTGAGCAGTTCTTC. Residues: CASSLLGREQFF.

The chain is built from TRBV5-1 and TRBJ2-7, with TRBD2 identical over 10 bases. Germline CDR1 reads SGHRS; CDR2 reads YFSETQ. The CDR3 is 18 amino acids. Trimming at V came to 4 bases and at J to 3 bases, leaving 16 bases not matched to a gene. The CDR3 protein is CASSPLASSGRSFYEQYF. The CDR3 region has the DNA TGCGCCAGCAGCCCCCTGGCGTCTAGCGGGAGAAGTTTCTACGAGCAGTACTTC.

This clonotype was observed a few times. V is TRBV20-1 and J is TRBJ2-7, with 9 bases fitting TRBD1. CDR3 length equals 17 residues. V was clipped by 2 bases and J by 4 bases; unmatched bases: 15. Germline V gives CDR1 DFQATT, CDR2 SNEGSKA (reference sequence). The CDR3 region is CSARWSLLDRGRYEQYF. The DNA for the CDR3 is TGCAGTGCTAGATGGTCCCTACTGGACAGGGGAAGGTACGAGCAGTACTTC.

This clonotype was found many times. V is TRBV9 and J is TRBJ2-5; 11 bases are shared with TRBD2. CDR3 length: 17 amino acids. Germline CDR1 is SGDLS and CDR2 is YYNGEE. V was clipped by 4 bases and J by 3 bases; unmatched bases: 11. The CDR3 reads CASSSRAPTSGKETQYF. CDR3 DNA sequence: TGTGCCAGCAGCTCGAGAGCCCCGACTAGCGGGAAAGAGACCCAGTACTTC.